Below, 11 T cell receptor beta chains from the same sample are listed, as sequenced in a study of patients and donors after allogeneic stem cell transplantation. TCRdb reprocessed the RT-PCR reads with MiXCR, giving one entry per CDR3 protein. The sample contains 90,000 to 120,000 distinct CDR3 sequences, 35% of which appear only once. The sequenced material came from blood, either unsorted or a sorted T cell fraction (not recorded which). The receptor set was obtained from a human donor who was either an allogeneic HSCT recipient or a stem cell or donor lymphocyte infusion donor (not recorded which). It is not recorded whose cells these are; they may come from a transplant donor.

The chain joins TRBV15 to TRBJ1-3; tentative D call: TRBD1 (6 bases). Germline values: CDR1 LNHNV, CDR2 YYDKDF (reference sequence). There are 18 residues in the CDR3. V was cut by 1 base and J by 5 bases, with 21 bases left in between. The CDR3 region is CATSRVTNPGQRRNTIYF. CDR3 nucleotide sequence: TGTGCCACCAGCAGAGTGACTAACCCCGGACAGCGGAGAAACACCATATATTTT. Full variable domain (remainder filled in from reference TRBV15 and TRBJ1-3): DAMVIQNPRYQVTQFGKPVTLSCSQTLNHNVMYWYQQKSSQAPKLLFHYYDKDFNNEADTPDNFQSRRPNTSFCFLDIRSPGLGDTAMYLCATSRVTNPGQRRNTIYFGEGSWLTVV.

The chain links TRBV12-3 or TRBV12-4 to TRBJ1-1; D is undetermined. With 3 bases removed from V and 1 base from J, the gap between germline ends came to 18 bases. The CDR3 sequence is 17 residues long. The DNA of the CDR3 is TGTGCCAGCAGTTTTTTCGCCGCTGGAGCCCGGAACACTGAAGCTTTCTTT. Protein product: CASSFFAAGARNTEAFF.

The chain links TRBV7-6 to TRBJ2-2; D is undetermined. The V and J ends lost 5 bases and 1 base respectively, with 5 bases between them. The germline gives CDR1 SGHVS, CDR2 FNYEAQ. This CDR3 has 13 amino acids. CDR3 in amino acids: CASSPVNTGELFF. CDR3 nucleotides: TGTGCCAGCAGCCCGGTGAACACCGGGGAGCTGTTTTTT.

The chain recombines TRBV6-2 or TRBV6-3 with TRBJ1-5; perhaps TRBD1 as D (5 bases). The CDR3 extends over 15 amino acids. The V end was cut by 0 bases, the J end by 3 bases, with 9 bases between. Germline V gene sequence: CDR1 MNHEY, CDR2 SVGEGT. CDR3 amino acids: CASSYSGHLNQPQHF. In nucleotides, the CDR3 is TGTGCCAGCAGTTACTCCGGACACCTCAATCAGCCCCAGCATTTT.

This clonotype was recorded a few times. The genes are TRBV6-5 and TRBJ2-7; tentative D call: TRBD2 (6 bases). V was clipped by 1 base and J by 3 bases, with 7 bases between them. The CDR3 sequence is 13 residues long. Germline V gene data show CDR1 as MNHEY and CDR2 as SVGAGI. The chain's CDR3 is CASSYLTSYEQYF. As DNA, the CDR3 is TGTGCCAGCAGTTACTTGACTAGCTACGAGCAGTACTTC.

As DNA, the CDR3 is TGTGCCAGCAGCGTAGGGAGTAACTATGGCTACACCTTC. Amino acid sequence: CASSVGSNYGYTF. The V gene is TRBV9, the J gene TRBJ1-2; D ambiguous. The germline gives CDR1 SGDLS, CDR2 YYNGEE. V lost 0 bases and J 1 base, leaving 4 bases between the germline ends. The CDR3 totals 13 residues. Full variable domain (rest looked up from reference TRBV9 and TRBJ1-2): DSGVTQTPKHLITATGQRVTLRCSPRSGDLSVYWYQQSLDQGLQFLIQYYNGEERAKGNILERFSAQQFPDLHSELNLSSLELGDSALYFCASSVGSNYGYTFGSGTRLTVV.

This sequence joins TRBV2 and TRBJ1-2, with D possibly matching TRBD1 (5 bases). The V gene's germline CDR1 is SNHLY and CDR2 FYNNEI. The CDR3 covers 12 residues. V was pared by 6 bases and J by 5 bases, with 10 bases between. The CDR3 sequence: CASRNRLYGYTF. In nucleotides, the CDR3 is TGTGCCAGCAGGAACAGGCTTTATGGCTACACCTTC.

V gene TRBV5-1 combines with J gene TRBJ2-1; D possibly corresponds to TRBD2 (6 bases). In germline, CDR1 is SGHRS, CDR2 YFSETQ. This CDR3 region has 15 residues. The ends were cut back, 1 base at V and 7 bases at J, with 15 bases in the middle. The DNA of the CDR3 is TGCGCCAGCAGCTTGACCGGGAGAACGGGTAATGAGCAGTTCTTC. Translating it yields CASSLTGRTGNEQFF.

In nucleotides, the CDR3 is TGTGCCAGCAGTCCCGGGACAGGGGTGAATCAGCCCCAGCATTTT. Its translation is CASSPGTGVNQPQHF. The chain uses TRBV6-5 and TRBJ1-5, with 10 bases that match TRBD1. The CDR3 loop spans 15 amino acids. The ends lost 5 bases at V and 4 bases at J; junction bases unmatched: 5. Germline lookup yields CDR1 MNHEY and CDR2 SVGAGI.

The V call is TRBV7-3, the J call TRBJ2-3; 11 bases fit TRBD2. V was pared by 2 bases and J by 1 base, with 11 bases of the junction left unmatched. This CDR3 spans 19 amino acids. Germline V lookup: CDR1 SGHTA, CDR2 FQGTGA. The CDR3 DNA is TGTGCCAGCAGCTTATCCCACTTCACGACTAGCGGGGGCACAGATACGCAGTATTTT. Translated: CASSLSHFTTSGGTDTQYF.

The chain joins TRBV6-2 or TRBV6-3 to TRBJ1-1; TRBD1 matches 9 bases. The CDR3 length is 14 residues. Per germline, CDR1 MNHEY and CDR2 SVGEGT. V gave up 4 bases and J gave up 4 bases; unmatched junction bases: 4. CDR3 residues: CASSSDRGRTEAFF. The CDR3 DNA reads as TGTGCCAGCAGTTCGGACAGGGGCCGCACTGAAGCTTTCTTT.